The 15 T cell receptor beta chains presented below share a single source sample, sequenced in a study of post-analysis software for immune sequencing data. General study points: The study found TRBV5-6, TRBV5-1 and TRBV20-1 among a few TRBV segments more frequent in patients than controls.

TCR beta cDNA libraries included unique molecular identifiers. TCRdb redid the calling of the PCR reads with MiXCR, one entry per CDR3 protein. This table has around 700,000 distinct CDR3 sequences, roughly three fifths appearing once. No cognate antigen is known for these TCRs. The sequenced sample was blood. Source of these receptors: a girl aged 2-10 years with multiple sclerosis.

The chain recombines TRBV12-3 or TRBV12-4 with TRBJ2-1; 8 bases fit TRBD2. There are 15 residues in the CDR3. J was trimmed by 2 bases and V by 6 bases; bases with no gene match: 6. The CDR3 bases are TGTGCCAGCAGGAGCGGGGGAACGCCCTACAATGAGCAGTTCTTC. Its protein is CASRSGGTPYNEQFF.

This chain's CDR3 is CSARGGRETQYF. As DNA, the CDR3 is TGCAGTGCTAGAGGAGGCCGGGAGACCCAGTACTTC. The rearrangement uses TRBV20-1 and TRBJ2-7; no definite D call. The J call could be wrong; TRBJ2-5 is a better fit for the DNA end. CDR3 length: 12 amino acids. Per the germline V gene, CDR1 is DFQATT and CDR2 is SNEGSKA (reference sequence).

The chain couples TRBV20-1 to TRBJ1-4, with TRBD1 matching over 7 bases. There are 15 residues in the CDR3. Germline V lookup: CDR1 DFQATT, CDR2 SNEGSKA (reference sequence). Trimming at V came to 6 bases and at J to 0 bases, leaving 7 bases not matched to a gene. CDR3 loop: CSAAGQTPTNEKLFF. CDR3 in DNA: TGCAGTGCCGCGGGACAGACCCCAACTAATGAAAAACTGTTTTTT.

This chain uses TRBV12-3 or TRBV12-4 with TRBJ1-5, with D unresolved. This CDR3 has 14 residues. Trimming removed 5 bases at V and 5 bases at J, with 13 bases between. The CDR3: CASSLTRLDQPQHF. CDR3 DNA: TGTGCCAGCAGTCTGACACGCTTGGATCAGCCCCAGCATTTT.

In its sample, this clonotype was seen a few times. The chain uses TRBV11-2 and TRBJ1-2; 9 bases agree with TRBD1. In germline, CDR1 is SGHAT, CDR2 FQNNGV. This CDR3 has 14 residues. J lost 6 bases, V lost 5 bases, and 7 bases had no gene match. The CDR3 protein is CASSTPRDRDGYTF. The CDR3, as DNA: TGTGCCAGCAGCACACCCCGGGACAGGGATGGCTACACCTTC.

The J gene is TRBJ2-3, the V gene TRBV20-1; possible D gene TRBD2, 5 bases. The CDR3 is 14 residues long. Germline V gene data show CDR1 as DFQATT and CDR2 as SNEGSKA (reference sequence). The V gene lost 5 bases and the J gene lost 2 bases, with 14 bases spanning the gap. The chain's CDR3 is CSALPPDFTDTQYF. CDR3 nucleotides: TGCAGTGCTCTACCCCCGGACTTCACAGATACGCAGTATTTT.

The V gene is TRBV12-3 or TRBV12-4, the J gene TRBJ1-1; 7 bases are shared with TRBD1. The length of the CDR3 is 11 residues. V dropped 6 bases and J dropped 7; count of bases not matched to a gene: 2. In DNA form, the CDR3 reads TGTGCCAGCAGATACAGGGGTGAAGCTTTCTTT. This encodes CASRYRGEAFF.

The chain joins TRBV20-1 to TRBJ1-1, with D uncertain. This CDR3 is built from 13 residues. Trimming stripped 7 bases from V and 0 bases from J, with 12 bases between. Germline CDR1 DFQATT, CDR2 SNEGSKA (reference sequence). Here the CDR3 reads CSGYDTMNTEAFF. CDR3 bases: TGCAGTGGGTATGACACCATGAACACTGAAGCTTTCTTT.

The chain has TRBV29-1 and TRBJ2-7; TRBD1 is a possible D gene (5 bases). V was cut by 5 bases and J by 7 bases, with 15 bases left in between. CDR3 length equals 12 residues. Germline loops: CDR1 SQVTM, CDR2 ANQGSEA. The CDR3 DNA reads TGCAGCGTTAAACTCCAGGGAAAGGAGCAGTACTTC. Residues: CSVKLQGKEQYF.

CDR3 region: CSARLRGTGELFF. Written as DNA, the CDR3 is TGCAGTGCTAGATTAAGGGGTACCGGGGAGCTGTTTTTT. The chain has TRBV20-1 and TRBJ2-2, with D tentatively TRBD1 (5 bases). With 2 bases removed from V and 5 bases from J, the gap between germline ends came to 9 bases. This CDR3 has 13 amino acids. CDR1 is DFQATT and CDR2 is SNEGSKA in the germline V gene (reference sequence).

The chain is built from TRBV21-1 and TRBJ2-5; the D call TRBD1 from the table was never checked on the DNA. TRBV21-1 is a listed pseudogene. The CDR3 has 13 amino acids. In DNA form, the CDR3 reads TGTGCCAGCTCCCAGGGGACAGAAGAGACCCAGTACTTC. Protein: CASSQGTEETQYF.

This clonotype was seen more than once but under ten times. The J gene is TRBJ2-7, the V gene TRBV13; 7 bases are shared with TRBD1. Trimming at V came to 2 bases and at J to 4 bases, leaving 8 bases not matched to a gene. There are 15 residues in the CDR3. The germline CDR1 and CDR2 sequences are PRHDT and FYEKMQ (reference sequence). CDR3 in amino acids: CASSLRDRGRYEQYF. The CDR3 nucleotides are TGTGCCAGCAGCTTACGGGATAGGGGGCGTTACGAGCAGTACTTC.

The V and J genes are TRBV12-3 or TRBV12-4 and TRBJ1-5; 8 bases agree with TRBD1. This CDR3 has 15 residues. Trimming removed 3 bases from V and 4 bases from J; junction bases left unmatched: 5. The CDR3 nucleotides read TGTGCCAGCAGTTTCCGGACAGGGATTAATCAGCCCCAGCATTTT. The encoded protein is CASSFRTGINQPQHF.

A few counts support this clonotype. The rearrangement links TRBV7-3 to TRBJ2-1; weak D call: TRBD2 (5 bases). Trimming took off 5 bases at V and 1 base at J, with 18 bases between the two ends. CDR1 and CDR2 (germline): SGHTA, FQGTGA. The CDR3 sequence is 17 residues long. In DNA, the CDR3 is TGTGCCAGCAGCGTATCTGAGGGAGTCGGTTCCTACAATGAGCAGTTCTTC. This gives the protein CASSVSEGVGSYNEQFF. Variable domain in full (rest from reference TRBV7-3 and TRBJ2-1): GAGVSQTPSNKVTEKGKYVELRCDPISGHTALYWYRQSLGQGPEFLIYFQGTGAADDSGLPNDRFFAVRPEGSVSTLKIQRTERGDSAVYLCASSVSEGVGSYNEQFFGPGTRLTVL.

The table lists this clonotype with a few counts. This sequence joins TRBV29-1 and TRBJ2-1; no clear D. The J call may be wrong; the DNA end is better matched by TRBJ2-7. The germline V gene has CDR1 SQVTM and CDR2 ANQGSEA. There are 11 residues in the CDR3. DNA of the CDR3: TGCAGCGTTCCCATGAACAATGAGCAGTACTTC. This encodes CSVPMNNEQYF.